Here is one T cell receptor (beta chain) with its context. Trimming took 2 bases from V and 6 from J, leaving 13 bases between them. The germline gives CDR1 SGHVS, CDR2 FQNEAQ. The CDR3 is 14 residues long. Participants were aged about 18 to 89 years from roughly 25 US areas. TCRdb's table, derived via immunoSEQ multiplex PCR, lists solely in-frame clones and lacks some. This sample has approximately 82,000 clones; around nine tenths occur once, and the top ten carry approximately 1.2%. This sample was taken from a study of blood T cell repertoires in COVID-19. Overall study: The samples span acute and convalescent COVID-19 from the United States, Italy and Spain. Sources were T cells, B-cell-depleted T cells, or PBMCs; the material itself was cDNA or gDNA.

Sequencing was done on a sample of PBMCs or T cells enriched from blood (not recorded which). This sequence joins TRBV7-8 and TRBJ1-2; TRBD1 might be the D (5 bases). This TCR came from a woman aged 50 to 65 with acute COVID-19. In DNA, the CDR3 is TGTGCCAGCAGCTTAAGGGCAGGGAGGGATGGCTACACCTTC. Protein sequence: CASSLRAGRDGYTF.